The 2 T cell receptor beta chains given below trace back to one sample, sequenced in a study of early stage breast cancer tumors. Profiled with immunoSEQ multiplex PCR; TCRdb holds only in-frame clones, not every one. Of about 3,600 clones in the sample, 55% to 70% were seen once. The sequencing sample was made of breast tumor tissue. The origin of the receptors is a person aged 40-50 years with breast cancer.

This sequence joins TRBV6-9 and TRBJ2-3, with D unclear. V lost 3 bases to trimming and J lost 3 bases, with 13 bases between them. Looked up from germline, CDR1 is MNHGY and CDR2 is SVAAGI. This CDR3 contains 15 residues. In nucleotides, the CDR3 is TGTGCCAGCAGTTACGCGCCCCAATCAACAGATACGCAGTATTTT. Translation gives CASSYAPQSTDTQYF.

This clone appeared a few times. The chain combines TRBV5-8 with TRBJ1-2; unclear D gene. Trimming took 8 bases from V and 5 from J, leaving 4 bases between them. This CDR3 comprises 9 residues. The germline CDR1 and CDR2 sequences are SGHTS and YDEGEE. CDR3 sequence reads: CASPYGYTF. Here the CDR3 DNA reads TGTGCCAGTCCGTATGGCTACACCTTC.